Following are 24 T cell receptor beta chains from one sample sequenced in a study of T cells in Graves' hyperthyroidism and ophthalmopathy. Amplified regions were TCR beta CDR3 sequences from RNA transcripts. Using the HTBI primer set, a first-round RT-PCR was run on the TCR CDR3. TCRdb fed the multiplex PCR reads into MiXCR, producing one record per CDR3 protein. Of 500,000 to 650,000 distinct CDR3 sequences detected, 14% appear once; the ten largest clones hold about an eighth. Sequencing was carried out using blood. These receptors were collected from a woman in her forties or fifties with Graves' ophthalmopathy.

This clonotype was observed at least ten times. The chain uses TRBV27 and TRBJ1-5, with 8 bases lining up with TRBD1. The trim removed 6 bases at V and 2 bases at J, leaving 12 bases unmatched. The CDR3 is made up of 17 amino acids. Germline CDR1 is MNHEY and CDR2 is SMNVEV (reference sequence). The CDR3 protein is CASRPGTGVLGNQPQHF. The CDR3 DNA is TGTGCCAGCAGGCCCGGGACAGGCGTCTTGGGCAATCAGCCCCAGCATTTT.

Ten or more counts support this clonotype. V gene TRBV28 combines with J gene TRBJ2-7, with TRBD1 matching 10 bases. The CDR3 is 15 amino acids. The germline V gene has CDR1 MDHEN and CDR2 SYDVKM. Trimming took 2 bases from V and 5 from J; bases not matched to a gene: 6. CDR3 region: CASSLGGQGSNEQYF. The CDR3 DNA follows: TGTGCCAGCAGTTTAGGGGGACAGGGGAGCAACGAGCAGTACTTC.

The V gene is TRBV6-1, the J gene TRBJ2-7; 9 bases match TRBD1. This CDR3 comprises 13 residues. The trim removed 9 bases at V and 7 bases at J, leaving 10 bases unmatched. Germline V gene lookup returns CDR1 MNHNS and CDR2 SASEGT. In nucleotides, the CDR3 is TGTGCCAGTCAAAAGGGACAGGGTTTGGAGCAGTACTTC. Its translation: CASQKGQGLEQYF.

The rearrangement links TRBV5-1 to TRBJ1-1, with D perhaps TRBD1 (6 bases). The ends were cut back, 4 bases at V and 0 bases at J, with 16 bases in the middle. Germline CDR1 is SGHRS and CDR2 is YFSETQ. This CDR3 is 16 amino acids long. The CDR3 nucleotides read TGCGCCAGCAGCCCTGGACAGAACAATATGAACACTGAAGCTTTCTTT. Its translation: CASSPGQNNMNTEAFF. Filled out from reference TRBV5-1 and TRBJ1-1, the complete variable domain reads KAGVTQTPRYLIKTRGQQVTLSCSPISGHRSVSWYQQTPGQGLQFLFEYFSETQRNKGNFPGRFSGRQFSNSRSEMNVSTLELGDSALYLCASSPGQNNMNTEAFFGQGTRLTVV.

This clonotype was seen many times. The chain employs TRBV6-2 or TRBV6-3 and TRBJ2-7, with 10 bases aligning to TRBD1. V lost 5 bases to trimming and J lost 1 base; unmatched junction nucleotides: 8. Germline-derived CDR1 and CDR2 are MNHEY and SVGEGT. CDR3 size: 16 residues. In DNA, the CDR3 is TGTGCCAGCAGTCCCTGGGACAGGGGAGGATCCTACGAGCAGTACTTC. It translates to CASSPWDRGGSYEQYF.

Turning to this clonotype: A much more abundant neighbour one base away suggests this may be a read error. The V call is TRBV5-1, the J call TRBJ2-7; TRBD2 might be the D (6 bases). The CDR3 consists of 15 residues. Germline CDR1 SGHRS, CDR2 YFSETQ. This CDR3 is CTSSLRRDGAYEQYF. The CDR3 DNA sequence: TGCACCAGCAGCTTGAGGCGGGACGGAGCCTACGAGCAGTACTTC. Supplemented by reference TRBV5-1 and TRBJ2-7, the full variable domain reads KAGVTQTPRYLIKTRGQQVTLSCSPISGHRSVSWYQQTPGQGLQFLFEYFSETQRNKGNFPGRFSGRQFSNSRSEMNVSTLELGDSALYLCTSSLRRDGAYEQYFGPGTRLTVT.

This clonotype was recorded many times. The J gene is TRBJ1-5, the V gene TRBV18, with D possibly matching TRBD1 (5 bases). The V end lost 5 bases, the J end lost 4 bases, and 24 bases lay between the germline ends. There are 18 residues in the CDR3. CDR1 KGHSH and CDR2 LQKENI come from the germline V gene. CDR3 sequence (DNA): TGTGCCAGCTCATCCGGCAGGACTCCCTGGGACTATAATCAGCCCCAGCATTTT. Residues: CASSSGRTPWDYNQPQHF.

This clonotype was observed at least ten times. This rearrangement joins TRBV13 to TRBJ2-2; D uncertain. There are 15 residues in the CDR3. Trimming removed 4 bases from V and 5 bases from J, with 14 bases in between. Germline V gene data show CDR1 as PRHDT and CDR2 as FYEKMQ (reference sequence). The CDR3 DNA follows: TGTGCCAGCAGCTCCAGTAAGGCTCGAACCGGGGAGCTGTTTTTT. This codes for CASSSSKARTGELFF.

Many counts were recorded for this clonotype. The J gene is TRBJ1-3, the V gene TRBV20-1; no definite D call. CDR1 and CDR2 from the germline V gene are DFQATT and SNEGSKA (reference sequence). The CDR3 consists of 15 residues. The V gene lost 1 base and the J gene lost 0 bases, with 10 bases spanning the gap. The DNA of the CDR3 is TGCAGTGCTAGAGGGGTCCGAGGCTCTGGAAACACCATATATTTT. Amino acid sequence: CSARGVRGSGNTIYF.

This clonotype came up a few times. The chain joins TRBV10-3 to TRBJ2-1, with a weak D call TRBD2 (6 bases). The length of the CDR3 is 14 residues. The ends were cut back, 3 bases at V and 8 bases at J, with 14 bases in the middle. Germline values: CDR1 ENHRY, CDR2 SYGVKD. The CDR3 sequence: CAISESLAGDEQFF. Written as DNA, the CDR3 is TGTGCCATCAGTGAATCACTAGCCGGGGATGAGCAGTTCTTC.

This clonotype was seen a few times. V is TRBV6-1 and J is TRBJ1-2; no firm D call. Trimming shortened V by 1 base and J by 6 bases, and 9 bases separated the two germline ends. This CDR3 has 13 residues. CDR1 and CDR2 (germline): MNHNS, SASEGT. The CDR3 DNA is TGTGCCAGCAGTGAAGTTGGGATTGATGGCTACACCTTC. Protein: CASSEVGIDGYTF.

This clonotype was detected many times. The rearrangement uses TRBV2 and TRBJ2-7; TRBD2 agrees at 10 bases. The CDR3 sequence is 17 residues long. Unmatched junction bases numbered 12, after V lost 7 bases and J lost 0 bases. CDR1 is SNHLY and CDR2 is FYNNEI in the germline V gene. In nucleotides, the CDR3 is TGTGCCAGCATCGGTTCTAGCGGGAGTCCAAGCTCCTACGAGCAGTACTTC. Its translation: CASIGSSGSPSSYEQYF.

This clonotype has at least ten counts. This sequence joins TRBV3-1 and TRBJ2-2; D remains unclear. The CDR3 is 15 residues long. Deletions cut 5 bases from V and 2 bases from J, with 12 bases between. In germline, CDR1 is LGHDT, CDR2 YNNKEL (reference sequence). CDR3: CASSSRAFNTGELFF. The CDR3 region has the DNA TGTGCCAGCAGCAGCCGGGCCTTTAACACCGGGGAGCTGTTTTTT. Complete variable domain (other parts from reference TRBV3-1 and TRBJ2-2): DTAVSQTPKYLVTQMGNDKSIKCEQNLGHDTMYWYKQDSKKFLKIMFSYNNKELIINETVPNRFSPKSPDKAHLNLHINSLELGDSAVYFCASSSRAFNTGELFFGEGSRLTVL.

Ten or more counts support this clonotype. The V gene is TRBV2, the J gene TRBJ2-7, with TRBD2 identical over 12 bases. The germline gives CDR1 SNHLY, CDR2 FYNNEI. The CDR3 is 15 amino acids. With V trimmed by 1 base and J by 4 bases, 2 bases remained unmatched. This CDR3 is CASSEGLAGVYEQYF. For the CDR3, the DNA is TGTGCCAGCAGTGAAGGACTAGCGGGAGTTTACGAGCAGTACTTC.

This clonotype has ten or more counts. V usage is TRBV2 and J usage is TRBJ1-5, with a tentative D call TRBD1 (6 bases). CDR1 is SNHLY and CDR2 is FYNNEI in the germline V gene. This CDR3 region has 15 residues. Trimming took 5 bases from V and 9 from J, leaving 20 bases between them. The CDR3 DNA reads TGTGCCAGCAGTCCGCTGGGGGAGGGGGGGAGGCCCCAGCATTTT. Translated: CASSPLGEGGRPQHF.

This clonotype was detected ten times or more. The chain links TRBV18 to TRBJ1-1; D not resolved. There are 15 residues in the CDR3. The germline V gene has CDR1 KGHSH and CDR2 LQKENI. V lost 1 base and J 1 base, leaving 10 bases between the germline ends. Written as DNA, the CDR3 is TGTGCCAGCTCACCACAGCCCCGGCAGAACACTGAAGCTTTCTTT. Protein sequence: CASSPQPRQNTEAFF. Filled out from reference TRBV18 and TRBJ1-1, the complete variable domain reads NAGVMQNPRHLVRRRGQEARLRCSPMKGHSHVYWYRQLPEEGLKFMVYLQKENIIDESGMPKERFSAEFPKEGPSILRIQQVVRGDSAAYFCASSPQPRQNTEAFFGQGTRLTVV.

In this sample, this clonotype turned up many times. This chain's CDR3 is CASSFHLDRYEQYF. The CDR3 DNA is TGCGCCAGCAGCTTCCACCTAGATCGCTACGAGCAGTACTTC. The V call is TRBV4-3, the J call TRBJ2-7; D not resolved. The germline CDR1 and CDR2 sequences are LGHNA and YSLEER. The germline V and J ends were trimmed by 5 bases and 3 bases, with 14 bases remaining between them. The CDR3 runs 14 residues.

The CDR3 nucleotides are TGTGCCAGCCAGGGGGAATTCGGGGTCGGGGAGCTGTTTTTT. Translating gives CASQGEFGVGELFF. This chain links TRBV7-6 with TRBJ2-2, with 7 bases lining up with TRBD1. The trim removed 8 bases at V and 7 bases at J, leaving 10 bases unmatched. This CDR3 contains 14 residues. Germline CDR1 is SGHVS and CDR2 is FNYEAQ. Drawing the rest from reference TRBV7-6 and TRBJ2-2, the complete variable domain is GAGVSQSPRYKVTKRGQDVALRCDPISGHVSLYWYRQALGQGPEFLTYFNYEAQQDKSGLPNDRFSAERPEGSISTLTIQRTEQRDSAMYRCASQGEFGVGELFFGEGSRLTVL.

This clonotype was observed many times. The chain combines TRBV11-2 with TRBJ2-7; D uncertain. The V gene's germline CDR1 is SGHAT and CDR2 FQNNGV. The CDR3 has 14 residues. Between the trimmed V and J ends, which lost 0 bases and 3 bases, there was a span of 9 bases. DNA of the CDR3: TGTGCCAGCAGCTTAGATTTAGGCGGCTACGAGCAGTACTTC. Translated: CASSLDLGGYEQYF. The variable domain in full, with the rest retrieved from reference TRBV11-2 and TRBJ2-7, is EAGVAQSPRYKIIEKRQSVAFWCNPISGHATLYWYQQILGQGPKLLIQFQNNGVVDDSQLPKDRFSAERLKGVDSTLKIQPAKLEDSAVYLCASSLDLGGYEQYFGPGTRLTVT.

The rearrangement uses TRBV20-1 and TRBJ1-1; perhaps TRBD1 as D (5 bases). Germline-derived CDR1 and CDR2 are DFQATT and SNEGSKA (reference sequence). CDR3 size: 14 residues. V was trimmed by 6 bases and J by 5 bases, leaving 19 bases between them. The CDR3 DNA is TGCAGTGCCCCCCGGGAGGGGTGGAGGACTGAAGCTTTCTTT. Translation gives CSAPREGWRTEAFF.

In its sample, this clonotype was seen many times. The chain uses TRBV5-1 and TRBJ1-5; unclear D gene. The CDR3 sequence is 13 residues long. V was pared by 4 bases and J by 4 bases, with 9 bases between. Germline assignment: CDR1 SGHRS and CDR2 YFSETQ. The CDR3 nucleotides read TGCGCCAGCAGCACCGACGGAAATCAGCCCCAGCATTTT. Its protein product is CASSTDGNQPQHF.

The chain carries TRBV27 and TRBJ2-1; D may be TRBD2 (6 bases). CDR1 and CDR2 from the germline V gene are MNHEY and SMNVEV (reference sequence). This CDR3 comprises 12 residues. V dropped 5 bases and J dropped 10 bases, with 12 bases sitting between them. CDR3 protein: CASSDLSGEQFF. For the CDR3, the DNA is TGTGCCAGCAGTGATCTTAGCGGAGAGCAGTTCTTC.

This clonotype was recorded at least ten times. CDR3 loop: CASSLFGAGGITDTQYF. As DNA, the CDR3 is TGTGCCAGCAGTTTATTTGGGGCAGGGGGCATTACAGATACGCAGTATTTT. The J gene is TRBJ2-3, the V gene TRBV28, with 8 positions matching TRBD1. Germline values: CDR1 MDHEN, CDR2 SYDVKM. J was trimmed by 3 bases and V by 1 base; bases with no gene match: 9. The CDR3 contains 17 residues.

This clonotype appeared a few times. The chain joins TRBV30 to TRBJ2-7, with D perhaps TRBD1 (6 bases). The CDR3 totals 12 residues. The V end was cut by 5 bases, the J end by 6 bases, with 14 bases between. Looked up from germline, CDR1 is GTSNPN and CDR2 is SVGIG (reference sequence). The CDR3 protein is CAWRRQESEQYF. In DNA, the CDR3 is TGTGCCTGGCGGAGACAGGAGAGCGAGCAGTACTTC. Full variable domain (rest looked up from reference TRBV30 and TRBJ2-7): SQTIHQWPATLVQPVGSPLSLECTVEGTSNPNLYWYRQAAGRGLQLLFYSVGIGQISSEVPQNLSASRPQDRQFILSSKKLLLSDSGFYLCAWRRQESEQYFGPGTRLTVT.